These 5 T cell receptor beta chains were sequenced from one sample in a study of T cells in Graves' hyperthyroidism and ophthalmopathy. RNA transcripts gave rise to amplified TCR beta CDR3 regions. The TCR CDR3 first-round RT-PCR relied on the HTBI primer set. TCRdb recomputed calls from the multiplex PCR reads with MiXCR, one row per CDR3 protein. The sample has about 410,000 distinct CDR3 sequences, roughly 14% seen once. Sequencing was performed on blood. The source is a man between 18 and 35 years old with Graves' ophthalmopathy.

This clonotype was counted at least ten times. In nucleotides, the CDR3 is TGTGCCAGCAGCCTTGGGACGCCCAGCACAGATACGCAGTATTTT. It codes for CASSLGTPSTDTQYF. The gene calls are TRBV7-9 and TRBJ2-3, with D perhaps assigned TRBD1 or TRBD2 (5 bases each). CDR1 is SEHNR and CDR2 is FQNEAQ in the germline V gene (reference sequence). The CDR3 consists of 15 residues. V was cut by 5 bases and J by 0 bases, with 12 bases left in between. Full variable domain (remainder filled in from reference TRBV7-9 and TRBJ2-3): DTGVSQNPRHKITKRGQNVTFRCDPISEHNRLYWYRQTLGQGPEFLTYFQNEAQLEKSRLLSDRFSAERPKGSFSTLEIQRTEQGDSAMYLCASSLGTPSTDTQYFGPGTRLTVL.

V is TRBV18 and J is TRBJ2-5; 10 nucleotides match TRBD1. V was pared by 4 bases and J by 1 base, with 6 bases of the junction left unmatched. Germline CDR1 reads KGHSH; CDR2 reads LQKENI. The CDR3 is made up of 16 amino acids. The DNA for the CDR3 is TGTGCCAGCTCACTAGGACAGGGGGTGTTCCAAGAGACCCAGTACTTC. Its protein product is CASSLGQGVFQETQYF. The full variable domain, in which reference TRBV18 and TRBJ2-5 provide the parts outside the CDR3, is NAGVMQNPRHLVRRRGQEARLRCSPMKGHSHVYWYRQLPEEGLKFMVYLQKENIIDESGMPKERFSAEFPKEGPSILRIQQVVRGDSAAYFCASSLGQGVFQETQYFGPGTRLLVL.

About this clonotype: Possible read error: a much larger clone is one base away. The chain couples TRBV20-1 to TRBJ2-7; 10 nucleotides align to TRBD1. The CDR3 consists of 13 residues. In germline, CDR1 is DFQATT, CDR2 SNEGSKA (reference sequence). The CDR3 protein is CSPNGDRGNERYF. CDR3 DNA sequence: TGCAGTCCAAACGGGGACAGGGGCAACGAGCGGTACTTC.

Many counts were recorded for this clonotype. The CDR3 region is CASSLSGLAGVNEQFF. The CDR3 DNA is TGTGCCAGCAGCCTATCGGGACTAGCGGGAGTCAATGAGCAGTTCTTC. This chain connects TRBV7-2 to TRBJ2-1; 14 nucleotides agree with TRBD2. V trimming: 5 bases; J trimming: 6 bases; junction bases outside the gene matches: 6. The CDR3 covers 16 residues. Germline assignment: CDR1 SGHTA and CDR2 FQGNSA.

This clonotype came up many times. The rearrangement uses TRBV5-1 and TRBJ2-5; TRBD2 aligns across 13 bases. Germline V CDR1 and CDR2: SGHRS, YFSETQ. This CDR3 spans 15 amino acids. V lost 0 bases, J lost 5 bases, and 1 base stayed unmatched. For the CDR3, the DNA is TGCGCCAGCAGCTTGGGGACTAGCGGGAGTGAGACCCAGTACTTC. Its translation is CASSLGTSGSETQYF.